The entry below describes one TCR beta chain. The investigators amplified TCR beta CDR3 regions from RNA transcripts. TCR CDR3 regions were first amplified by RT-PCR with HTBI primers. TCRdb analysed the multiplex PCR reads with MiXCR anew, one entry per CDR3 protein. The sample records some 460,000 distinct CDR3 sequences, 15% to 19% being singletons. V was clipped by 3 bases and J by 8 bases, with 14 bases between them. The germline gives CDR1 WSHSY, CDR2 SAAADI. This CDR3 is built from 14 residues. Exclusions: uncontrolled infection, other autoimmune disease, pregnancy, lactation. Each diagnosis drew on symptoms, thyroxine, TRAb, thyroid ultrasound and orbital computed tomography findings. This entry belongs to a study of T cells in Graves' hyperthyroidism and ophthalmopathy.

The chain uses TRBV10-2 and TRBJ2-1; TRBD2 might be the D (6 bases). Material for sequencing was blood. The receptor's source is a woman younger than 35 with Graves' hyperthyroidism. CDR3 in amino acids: CASSEILALDEQFF. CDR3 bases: TGCGCCAGCAGTGAAATACTAGCATTGGATGAGCAGTTCTTC.